This T cell receptor (beta chain) emerged from a study of post-analysis software for immune sequencing data. Unique molecular identifiers were carried by the TCR beta cDNA libraries. About 500,000 cDNA molecules were obtained per 1 to 10 million input T cells. MiXCR, run by TCRdb on the PCR reads, gives a single entry per CDR3 protein. The table has hundreds of thousands of distinct CDR3 sequences, roughly 47% seen once. Germline V gene data show CDR1 as SEHNR and CDR2 as FQNEAQ (reference sequence). V lost 5 bases, J lost 4 bases, and 12 bases stayed unmatched. This CDR3 spans 17 amino acids. Whole-study findings and limits: TRBV5-6, TRBV5-1 and TRBV20-1 belonged to a set of a few TRBV segments that were more frequent in patients than controls. Controls' normalized Chao1 diversity significantly exceeded that of multiple sclerosis patients. Strong same-batch co-clustering of samples appeared with F measure clustering.

On this clonotype: As yet, its antigen is unknown.

This chain joins TRBV7-9 and TRBJ2-1, with 9 bases that match TRBD2. Material: blood. The sequence was obtained from a girl under 18 with multiple sclerosis. The DNA of the CDR3 is TGTGCCAGCAGCGCATTCACTGCGGGAGGGCCTTACAATGAGCAGTTCTTC. Its translation is CASSAFTAGGPYNEQFF. Looking up the rest from reference TRBV7-9 and TRBJ2-1 gives the full variable domain: DTGVSQNPRHKITKRGQNVTFRCDPISEHNRLYWYRQTLGQGPEFLTYFQNEAQLEKSRLLSDRFSAERPKGSFSTLEIQRTEQGDSAMYLCASSAFTAGGPYNEQFFGPGTRLTVL.